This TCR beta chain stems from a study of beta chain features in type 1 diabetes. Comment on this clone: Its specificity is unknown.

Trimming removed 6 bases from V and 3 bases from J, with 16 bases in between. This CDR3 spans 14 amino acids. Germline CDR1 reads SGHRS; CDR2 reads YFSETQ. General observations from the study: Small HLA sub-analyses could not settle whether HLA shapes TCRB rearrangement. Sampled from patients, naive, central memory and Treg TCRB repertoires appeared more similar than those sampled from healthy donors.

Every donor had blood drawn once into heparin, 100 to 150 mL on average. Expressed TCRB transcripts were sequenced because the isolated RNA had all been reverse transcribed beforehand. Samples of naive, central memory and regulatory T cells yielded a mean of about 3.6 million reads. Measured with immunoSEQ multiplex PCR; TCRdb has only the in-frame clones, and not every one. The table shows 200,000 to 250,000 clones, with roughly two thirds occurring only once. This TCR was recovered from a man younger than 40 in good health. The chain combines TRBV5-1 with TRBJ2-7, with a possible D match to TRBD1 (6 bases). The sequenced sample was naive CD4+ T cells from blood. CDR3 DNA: TGCGCCAGCACCACAGGGTATAGGGGCTACGAGCAGTACTTC. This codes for CASTTGYRGYEQYF. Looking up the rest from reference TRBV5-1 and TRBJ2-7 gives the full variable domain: KAGVTQTPRYLIKTRGQQVTLSCSPISGHRSVSWYQQTPGQGLQFLFEYFSETQRNKGNFPGRFSGRQFSNSRSEMNVSTLELGDSALYLCASTTGYRGYEQYFGPGTRLTVT.